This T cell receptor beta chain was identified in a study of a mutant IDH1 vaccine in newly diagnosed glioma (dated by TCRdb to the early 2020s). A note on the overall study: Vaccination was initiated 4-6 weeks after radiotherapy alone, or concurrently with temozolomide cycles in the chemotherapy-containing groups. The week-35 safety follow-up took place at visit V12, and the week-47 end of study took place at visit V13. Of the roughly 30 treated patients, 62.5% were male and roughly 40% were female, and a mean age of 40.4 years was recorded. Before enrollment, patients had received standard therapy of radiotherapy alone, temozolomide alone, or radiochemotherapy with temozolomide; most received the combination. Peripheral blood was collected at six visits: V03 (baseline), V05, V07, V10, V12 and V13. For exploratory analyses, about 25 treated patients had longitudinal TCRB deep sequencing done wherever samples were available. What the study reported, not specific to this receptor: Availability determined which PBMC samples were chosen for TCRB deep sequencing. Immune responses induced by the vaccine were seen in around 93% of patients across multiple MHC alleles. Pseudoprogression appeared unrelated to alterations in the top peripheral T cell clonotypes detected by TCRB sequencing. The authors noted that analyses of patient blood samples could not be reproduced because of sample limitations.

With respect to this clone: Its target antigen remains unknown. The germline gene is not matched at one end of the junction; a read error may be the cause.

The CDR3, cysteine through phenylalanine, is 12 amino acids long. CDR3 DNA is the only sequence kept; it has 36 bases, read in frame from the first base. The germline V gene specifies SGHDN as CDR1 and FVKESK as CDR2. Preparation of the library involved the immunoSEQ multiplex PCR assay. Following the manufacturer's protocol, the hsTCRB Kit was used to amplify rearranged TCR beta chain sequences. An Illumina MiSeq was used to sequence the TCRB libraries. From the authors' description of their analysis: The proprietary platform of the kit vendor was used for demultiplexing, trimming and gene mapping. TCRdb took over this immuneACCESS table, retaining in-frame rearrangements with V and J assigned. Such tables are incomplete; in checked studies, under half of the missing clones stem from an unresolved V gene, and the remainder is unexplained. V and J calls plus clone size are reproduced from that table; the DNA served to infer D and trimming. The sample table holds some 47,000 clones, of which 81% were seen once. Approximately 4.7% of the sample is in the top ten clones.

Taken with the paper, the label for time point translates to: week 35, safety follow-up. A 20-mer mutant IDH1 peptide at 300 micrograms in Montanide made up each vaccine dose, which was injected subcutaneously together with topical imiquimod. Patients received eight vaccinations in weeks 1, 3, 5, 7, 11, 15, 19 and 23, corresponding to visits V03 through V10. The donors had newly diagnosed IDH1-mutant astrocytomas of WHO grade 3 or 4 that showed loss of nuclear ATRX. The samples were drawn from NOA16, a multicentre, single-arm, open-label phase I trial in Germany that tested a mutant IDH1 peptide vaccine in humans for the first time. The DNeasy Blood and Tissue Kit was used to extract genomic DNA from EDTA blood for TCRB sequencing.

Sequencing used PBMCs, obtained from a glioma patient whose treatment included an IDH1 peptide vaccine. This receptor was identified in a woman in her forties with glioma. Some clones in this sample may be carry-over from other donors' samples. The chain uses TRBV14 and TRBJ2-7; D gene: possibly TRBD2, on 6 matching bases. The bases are TGTGCCAGCAGCCAAGGGTCGGACTATAGGCACTTC. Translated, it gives CASSQGSDYRHF.